Listed below are T cell receptor beta chains from one sample, sequenced in a study of CD8+ T cells in alopecia areata. Some clones are missing from TCRdb's copy, which holds only in-frame ones; the method was immunoSEQ multiplex PCR. This table has 120,000 to 150,000 clones, approximately 45% appearing once. Sequencing used CD4+ T cells sorted from blood. The receptors derive from a human donor with alopecia areata. CDR3s include the opening cysteine and the closing phenylalanine or tryptophan. Fields, in order: J gene, D gene, V gene, clone size, CDR3 DNA, CDR3 protein. A D gene is named only where the DNA matches it firmly. Some rows have no size entry. The others give once, few or many, or a class for an expanded clone.

J gene: TRBJ2-1
D gene: .
V gene: TRBV20-1
clone size: once
CDR3 DNA: TGCAGTGCTCCATCCTACAATGAGCAGTTCTTC
CDR3 protein: CSAPSYNEQFF

J gene: TRBJ2-5
D gene: .
V gene: TRBV29-1
clone size: few
CDR3 DNA: TGCAGCGTGGCGCAGGGTCAAGAGACCCAGTACTTC
CDR3 protein: CSVAQGQETQYF

J gene: TRBJ2-3
D gene: .
V gene: TRBV7-8
clone size: .
CDR3 DNA: TGTGCCAGCAGCCGCATTGGCACAGATACGCAGTATTTT
CDR3 protein: CASSRIGTDTQYF

J gene: TRBJ2-2
D gene: TRBD2
V gene: TRBV9
clone size: .
CDR3 DNA: TGTGCCAGCAGCGTCCTAGCGGGAGGTGGCACCGGGGAGCTGTTTTTT
CDR3 protein: CASSVLAGGGTGELFF

J gene: TRBJ2-7
D gene: TRBD2
V gene: TRBV30
clone size: .
CDR3 DNA: TGTGCCTGGAGTGTGGGGGGGACTGTGTCCGAGCAGTACTTC
CDR3 protein: CAWSVGGTVSEQYF

J gene: TRBJ1-5
D gene: .
V gene: TRBV29-1
clone size: few
CDR3 DNA: TGCAGCGTTGGCAGTTTCAATCAGCCCCAGCATTTT
CDR3 protein: CSVGSFNQPQHF

J gene: TRBJ2-1
D gene: .
V gene: TRBV29-1
clone size: .
CDR3 DNA: TGCAGCGTTGATTCGACCGGGCTGGGCAATGAGCAGTTCTTC
CDR3 protein: CSVDSTGLGNEQFF

J gene: TRBJ2-7
D gene: TRBD1
V gene: TRBV7-3
clone size: once
CDR3 DNA: TGTGCCAGCAGCCAGACAGGGTTCTACGAGCAGTACTTC
CDR3 protein: CASSQTGFYEQYF

J gene: TRBJ1-2
D gene: .
V gene: TRBV5-1
clone size: .
CDR3 DNA: TGCGCCAGCAGTTCATTAGGGGATGGCTACACCTTC
CDR3 protein: CASSSLGDGYTF

J gene: TRBJ1-2
D gene: .
V gene: TRBV9
clone size: .
CDR3 DNA: TGTGCCAGCAGCGCCGCGGGCCGGGCCGCTAGCTATGGCTACACCTTC
CDR3 protein: CASSAAGRAASYGYTF

J gene: TRBJ2-3
D gene: .
V gene: TRBV29-1
clone size: .
CDR3 DNA: TGCAGCGTTGGTCCCGGGACTCGAGGGCGCAGCACAGATACGCAGTATTTT
CDR3 protein: CSVGPGTRGRSTDTQYF

J gene: TRBJ2-4
D gene: .
V gene: TRBV30
clone size: .
CDR3 DNA: TGTGCCTGGAAGGCAGGGTATACCAAAAACATTCAGTACTTC
CDR3 protein: CAWKAGYTKNIQYF

J gene: TRBJ2-5
D gene: .
V gene: TRBV2
clone size: few
CDR3 DNA: TGTGCCAGCAGTGAAGCGACTAGACGGGAGACCCAGTACTTC
CDR3 protein: CASSEATRRETQYF

J gene: TRBJ1-1
D gene: .
V gene: TRBV29-1
clone size: once
CDR3 DNA: TGCAGCGTTGAATCGGGGGGGGAGACTGAAGCTTTCTTT
CDR3 protein: CSVESGGETEAFF

J gene: TRBJ2-6
D gene: .
V gene: TRBV5-6
clone size: .
CDR3 DNA: TGTGCCAGCAGCTTGGGGACTGGGGCCAACGTCCTGACTTTC
CDR3 protein: CASSLGTGANVLTF

J gene: TRBJ2-1
D gene: .
V gene: TRBV29-1
clone size: few
CDR3 DNA: TGCAGCGTTGATGGGGGTCCGGCAGGGTACAATGAGCAGTTCTTC
CDR3 protein: CSVDGGPAGYNEQFF

J gene: TRBJ1-3
D gene: .
V gene: TRBV13
clone size: .
CDR3 DNA: TGTGCCAGCAGCCGGGACGGTTCTGGAAACACCATATATTTT
CDR3 protein: CASSRDGSGNTIYF

J gene: TRBJ2-4
D gene: .
V gene: TRBV28
clone size: .
CDR3 DNA: TGTGCCAGCCGCGGACAGAAAAACATTCAGTACTTC
CDR3 protein: CASRGQKNIQYF

J gene: TRBJ2-2
D gene: .
V gene: TRBV9
clone size: .
CDR3 DNA: TGTGCCAGCAGCGTAGGGGGTGGCACCGGGGAGCTGTTTTTT
CDR3 protein: CASSVGGGTGELFF

J gene: TRBJ2-7
D gene: TRBD2
V gene: TRBV5-1
clone size: few
CDR3 DNA: TGCGCCAGCAGCCCGTCAGTAGCGGGAGCTCCCGAGCAGTACTTC
CDR3 protein: CASSPSVAGAPEQYF

J gene: TRBJ2-5
D gene: .
V gene: TRBV7-8
clone size: few
CDR3 DNA: TGTGCCAGCAGCCCGGACCGGGACTCAAGCAGCGAGACCCAGTACTTC
CDR3 protein: CASSPDRDSSSETQYF

J gene: TRBJ2-5
D gene: .
V gene: TRBV15
clone size: .
CDR3 DNA: TGTGCCACCAGCAGACAGGGAGAGACCCAGTACTTC
CDR3 protein: CATSRQGETQYF

J gene: TRBJ2-7
D gene: TRBD2
V gene: TRBV7-9
clone size: .
CDR3 DNA: TGTGCCAGCAGCTTAACTAGCGGGGCCTACGAGCAGTACTTC
CDR3 protein: CASSLTSGAYEQYF

J gene: TRBJ1-2
D gene: .
V gene: TRBV29-1
clone size: .
CDR3 DNA: TGCAGCGTTGAATTTTCTGGCTATGGCTACACCTTC
CDR3 protein: CSVEFSGYGYTF

J gene: TRBJ1-5
D gene: TRBD1
V gene: TRBV28
clone size: .
CDR3 DNA: TGTGCCAGCCAGGACAGGGTGAATCAGCCCCAGCATTTT
CDR3 protein: CASQDRVNQPQHF

J gene: TRBJ2-7
D gene: .
V gene: TRBV27
clone size: .
CDR3 DNA: TGTGCCAGCAGTTCCTCCGGGATTCCCCTCTACGAGCAGTACTTC
CDR3 protein: CASSSSGIPLYEQYF

J gene: TRBJ2-1
D gene: .
V gene: TRBV18
clone size: .
CDR3 DNA: TGTGCCAGCTCACCAGAATTTGTCAGGGTAAATGAGCAGTTCTTC
CDR3 protein: CASSPEFVRVNEQFF

J gene: TRBJ1-1
D gene: TRBD1
V gene: TRBV29-1
clone size: few
CDR3 DNA: TGCAGCGGGGGACAGGGATTGAACACTGAAGCTTTCTTT
CDR3 protein: CSGGQGLNTEAFF

J gene: TRBJ1-2
D gene: .
V gene: TRBV5-1
clone size: .
CDR3 DNA: TGCGCCAGCAGCTTGGTGGGGCTCGGCTATGGCTACACCTTC
CDR3 protein: CASSLVGLGYGYTF